Presented here are 29 T cell receptor beta chains from one specimen sequenced in a study of shared clonotypes between healthy human individuals. Cells designated naive CD8 were CD45RO-negative and were positively selected for CCR7, with terminally differentiated effector memory CD45RA+ cells excluded. TCRdb keeps only in-frame clones here, not all; method: immunoSEQ multiplex PCR. The sample has about 2.1 million clones, about 94% seen once; the top ten hold over 1.5%. The material sequenced was naive CD8+ T cells from PBMCs. Receptors originate from a man aged 18 to 29 in good health. Some clones in this sample may be carry-over from other donors' samples.

This chain uses TRBV4-2 with TRBJ1-2; 9 bases map to TRBD1. From germline, CDR1 is LGHNA and CDR2 YNFKEQ. The CDR3 contains 16 residues. V lost 0 bases to trimming and J lost 2 bases; unmatched junction nucleotides: 4. The CDR3 reads CASSQEQGAKNYGYTF. The CDR3 bases are TGTGCCAGCAGCCAAGAACAGGGGGCGAAGAACTATGGCTACACCTTC.

This chain links TRBV11-2 with TRBJ2-2, with 11 bases aligning to TRBD1. Germline trimming cut 4 bases from V and 4 bases from J; bases unmatched to any gene: 5. Germline values: CDR1 SGHAT, CDR2 FQNNGV. The CDR3 consists of 16 residues. CDR3 loop: CASSSRTGGLTGELFF. The CDR3 DNA reads as TGTGCCAGCAGCTCCCGGACAGGGGGCCTCACCGGGGAGCTGTTTTTT.

Concerning this clone: This sample includes further DNA sequences coding for the same CDR3. The rearrangement joins TRBV7-9 to TRBJ1-2; D may be TRBD1 (5 bases). CDR3 length: 12 amino acids. Germline V gene data show CDR1 as SEHNR and CDR2 as FQNEAQ (reference sequence). Trimming pared 5 bases from V and 8 bases from J, leaving 12 bases between. This CDR3 reads CASSLGARGYTF. CDR3 nucleotides: TGTGCCAGCAGCCTAGGGGCACGGGGCTACACCTTC. Supplemented by reference TRBV7-9 and TRBJ1-2, the full variable domain reads DTGVSQNPRHKITKRGQNVTFRCDPISEHNRLYWYRQTLGQGPEFLTYFQNEAQLEKSRLLSDRFSAERPKGSFSTLEIQRTEQGDSAMYLCASSLGARGYTFGSGTRLTVV.

V and J are TRBV27 and TRBJ2-7; 7 positions match TRBD2. Germline V gene lookup returns CDR1 MNHEY and CDR2 SMNVEV (reference sequence). The J segment lost 7 bases and the V segment lost 2 bases, leaving 11 bases of the junction unmatched. The CDR3 length is 15 residues. The CDR3 reads CASSLRASGLMEQYF. Here the CDR3 DNA reads TGTGCCAGCAGTTTAAGGGCTAGCGGCCTTATGGAGCAGTACTTC.

The V and J genes are TRBV7-8 and TRBJ2-7; the D is unclear. Trimming cost V 1 base and J 3 bases, with 13 bases left between them. Germline V gene sequence: CDR1 SGHVS, CDR2 FQNEAQ. CDR3 length equals 15 residues. CDR3 DNA sequence: TGTGCCAGCAGCTTAGACACCGGACCCAGCTACGAGCAGTACTTC. Its translation is CASSLDTGPSYEQYF. Full variable domain (missing parts from reference TRBV7-8 and TRBJ2-7): GAGVSQSPRYKVAKRGQDVALRCDPISGHVSLFWYQQALGQGPEFLTYFQNEAQLDKSGLPSDRFFAERPEGSVSTLKIQRTQQEDSAVYLCASSLDTGPSYEQYFGPGTRLTVT.

Of note for this clone: This CDR3 is also generated by other DNA sequences in the sample. The rearrangement uses TRBV7-8 and TRBJ1-5; D unclear. Germline-derived CDR1 and CDR2 are SGHVS and FQNEAQ. Deletions cut 4 bases from V and 0 bases from J, with 7 bases between. The CDR3 sequence is 14 residues long. The CDR3 DNA reads TGTGCCAGCAGCTCGGTTTATAGCAATCAGCCCCAGCATTTT. Translated: CASSSVYSNQPQHF. Using reference TRBV7-8 and TRBJ1-5 for the parts outside the CDR3, the full variable domain is GAGVSQSPRYKVAKRGQDVALRCDPISGHVSLFWYQQALGQGPEFLTYFQNEAQLDKSGLPSDRFFAERPEGSVSTLKIQRTQQEDSAVYLCASSSVYSNQPQHFGDGTRLSIL.

The chain carries TRBV5-1 and TRBJ2-2; 8 positions match TRBD1. Germline V CDR1 and CDR2: SGHRS, YFSETQ. V trimming: 2 bases; J trimming: 1 base; junction bases outside the gene matches: 1. The CDR3 sequence is 15 residues long. CDR3 sequence: CASSFGTGNTGELFF. As DNA, the CDR3 is TGCGCCAGCAGCTTTGGGACAGGGAACACCGGGGAGCTGTTTTTT.

About this clone itself: The same CDR3 is also encoded by other DNA sequences in this sample. The gene calls are TRBV27 and TRBJ2-5, with 7 bases aligning to TRBD1. V gave up 6 bases and J gave up 6 bases; unmatched junction bases: 7. CDR3 size: 13 residues. The germline V gene encodes CDR1 MNHEY and CDR2 SMNVEV (reference sequence). Here the CDR3 reads CASSPRTGQTQYF. CDR3 nucleotides: TGTGCCAGCAGCCCAAGGACAGGTCAGACCCAGTACTTC.

The V call is TRBV9, the J call TRBJ2-7; TRBD2 might be the D (6 bases). Germline values: CDR1 SGDLS, CDR2 YYNGEE. Between the trimmed V and J ends, which lost 4 bases and 12 bases, there was a span of 17 bases. The length of the CDR3 is 12 residues. For the CDR3, the DNA is TGTGCCAGCAGCCCGTCTGGAGGGGTGCGGTACTTC. Amino acid sequence: CASSPSGGVRYF.

This sequence joins TRBV15 and TRBJ2-7, with 7 positions matching TRBD1. CDR1 and CDR2 (germline): LNHNV, YYDKDF (reference sequence). J was trimmed by 1 base and V by 1 base; bases with no gene match: 4. The CDR3 covers 15 residues. The CDR3 DNA sequence: TGTGCCACCAGCAGAGGGTGGGACAGTTCCTACGAGCAGTACTTC. This codes for CATSRGWDSSYEQYF. Filled out from reference TRBV15 and TRBJ2-7, the complete variable domain reads DAMVIQNPRYQVTQFGKPVTLSCSQTLNHNVMYWYQQKSSQAPKLLFHYYDKDFNNEADTPDNFQSRRPNTSFCFLDIRSPGLGDTAMYLCATSRGWDSSYEQYFGPGTRLTVT.

The chain combines TRBV7-2 with TRBJ2-1, with a tentative D call TRBD2 (6 bases). The CDR3 has 15 residues. Germline values: CDR1 SGHTA, CDR2 FQGNSA. Trimming pared 4 bases from V and 4 bases from J, leaving 14 bases between. DNA for the CDR3: TGTGCCAGCAGCTCCCGGGACTCCACATACAATGAGCAGTTCTTC. It yields the protein CASSSRDSTYNEQFF.

The chain couples TRBV7-6 to TRBJ1-1; no clear D gene. CDR3 length equals 13 residues. From germline, CDR1 is SGHVS and CDR2 FNYEAQ. Trimming took off 1 base at V and 3 bases at J, with 6 bases between the two ends. CDR3 sequence (DNA): TGTGCCAGCAGCTTAGGAAGCTACACTGAAGCTTTCTTT. Its translation: CASSLGSYTEAFF.

This sequence joins TRBV4-3 and TRBJ2-5, with a tentative D call TRBD2 (5 bases). V was clipped by 0 bases and J by 5 bases, with 13 bases between them. In germline, CDR1 is LGHNA, CDR2 YSLEER. This CDR3 region has 15 residues. CDR3 DNA sequence: TGCGCCAGCAGCCAAGACACGAGGGCTGGGGAGACCCAGTACTTC. This encodes CASSQDTRAGETQYF.

The genes are TRBV28 and TRBJ1-5; 10 nucleotides align to TRBD1. Trimming removed 3 bases from V and 3 bases from J; junction bases left unmatched: 14. The CDR3 totals 19 residues. Germline V lookup: CDR1 MDHEN, CDR2 SYDVKM. For the CDR3, the DNA is TGTGCCAGCAGTTTTGGGGGACAGGGGATGTGGGGGAACAATCAGCCCCAGCATTTT. Its translation is CASSFGGQGMWGNNQPQHF.

This clone was counted a few times. The chain employs TRBV27 and TRBJ1-1; D perhaps matches TRBD1 (6 bases). This CDR3 is built from 13 residues. V lost 5 bases and J lost 5, with 12 bases in between. Germline V CDR1 and CDR2: MNHEY, SMNVEV (reference sequence). The DNA for the CDR3 is TGTGCCAGCAGTCAAGGTAGGGGGACTGAAGCTTTCTTT. Translating it yields CASSQGRGTEAFF.

This chain links TRBV7-6 with TRBJ2-2; 7 bases map to TRBD2. The CDR3 totals 18 residues. Germline V gene sequence: CDR1 SGHVS, CDR2 FNYEAQ. The V gene end was trimmed by 7 bases and the J gene end by 5 bases; junction bases not matched to a gene: 19. CDR3 loop: CASTLLPGGSGRTGELFF. The CDR3 bases are TGTGCCAGCACCCTCTTACCGGGCGGGAGCGGACGTACCGGGGAGCTGTTTTTT.

V is TRBV29-1 and J is TRBJ2-1; weak D call: TRBD2 (5 bases). Deletions cut 5 bases from V and 5 bases from J, with 7 bases between. CDR1 is SQVTM, CDR2 ANQGSEA, per germline. The CDR3 is 11 residues long. CDR3 in DNA: TGCAGCGTTTGGGGAGACAATGAGCAGTTCTTC. Protein: CSVWGDNEQFF.

J is TRBJ2-1 and V is TRBV4-3; TRBD1 might be the D (6 bases). V was shortened by 7 bases and J by 2 bases, with 12 bases between the two germline ends. Germline CDR1 reads LGHNA; CDR2 reads YSLEER. CDR3 length: 14 amino acids. CDR3 region: CASTQGLAYNEQFF. CDR3 coding DNA: TGCGCCAGCACCCAGGGGCTAGCCTACAATGAGCAGTTCTTC.

This chain uses TRBV18 with TRBJ2-1, with 10 bases identical to TRBD1. The CDR3 contains 15 residues. V shed 6 bases and J 6 bases; nucleotides not matched to a gene: 8. Germline values: CDR1 KGHSH, CDR2 LQKENI. The CDR3 nucleotides are TGTGCCAGCTCGAAGGGACAGGGGACTGTCAATGAGCAGTTCTTC. Protein: CASSKGQGTVNEQFF.

This clone was picked up one time. The genes are TRBV9 and TRBJ2-1, with TRBD2 matching 8 bases. V lost 3 bases, J lost 5 bases, and 13 bases stayed unmatched. This CDR3 is built from 17 residues. Germline V lookup: CDR1 SGDLS, CDR2 YYNGEE. CDR3 coding DNA: TGTGCCAGCAGCGCGGGGGCGAAGCGGGAGTGGGACAATGAGCAGTTCTTC. Its translation: CASSAGAKREWDNEQFF.

The gene calls are TRBV28 and TRBJ2-1; D call uncertain. The ends were cut back, 6 bases at V and 8 bases at J, with 14 bases in the middle. This CDR3 contains 13 residues. Germline V gene sequence: CDR1 MDHEN, CDR2 SYDVKM. In nucleotides, the CDR3 is TGTGCCAGCAGACCCCCCCTCCTGGATGAGCAGTTCTTC. This encodes CASRPPLLDEQFF.

This sequence joins TRBV9 and TRBJ2-7; D gene uncertain. The length of the CDR3 is 12 residues. V lost 3 bases to trimming and J lost 6 bases, with 10 bases between them. The V gene's germline CDR1 is SGDLS and CDR2 YYNGEE. The CDR3 loop is CASSADSSEQYF. CDR3 nucleotides: TGTGCCAGCAGCGCCGATAGTAGCGAGCAGTACTTC. The whole variable domain, filled in from reference TRBV9 and TRBJ2-7, reads DSGVTQTPKHLITATGQRVTLRCSPRSGDLSVYWYQQSLDQGLQFLIQYYNGEERAKGNILERFSAQQFPDLHSELNLSSLELGDSALYFCASSADSSEQYFGPGTRLTVT.

This chain connects TRBV29-1 to TRBJ1-5; D is uncertain. This CDR3 spans 14 amino acids. V was cut by 7 bases and J by 0 bases, with 13 bases left in between. Per the germline V gene, CDR1 is SQVTM and CDR2 is ANQGSEA. The CDR3 protein is CSASDGLSNQPQHF. The DNA for the CDR3 is TGCAGCGCCTCGGACGGACTTAGCAATCAGCCCCAGCATTTT.

The rearrangement links TRBV5-1 to TRBJ2-3; D is undetermined. Germline V gene lookup returns CDR1 SGHRS and CDR2 YFSETQ. V dropped 0 bases and J dropped 5 bases, with 13 bases sitting between them. The CDR3 sequence is 15 residues long. CDR3 sequence: CASSLGTTPEDTQYF. The CDR3 DNA sequence: TGCGCCAGCAGCTTGGGGACGACCCCAGAAGATACGCAGTATTTT.

The V and J genes are TRBV7-6 and TRBJ2-7; a weak D match, TRBD2 (6 bases). Deletions cut 5 bases from V and 3 bases from J, with 17 bases between. Germline CDR1 and CDR2: SGHVS and FNYEAQ. The CDR3 runs 15 residues. This CDR3 reads CASSPGESGNYEQYF. CDR3 sequence (DNA): TGTGCCAGCAGCCCGGGGGAGAGCGGTAACTACGAGCAGTACTTC.

This chain uses TRBV30 with TRBJ2-1; TRBD2 might be the D (5 bases). Per the germline V gene, CDR1 is GTSNPN and CDR2 is SVGIG (reference sequence). Trimming stripped 2 bases from V and 7 bases from J, with 9 bases between. This CDR3 is 12 amino acids long. CDR3 residues: CAWSFEGNEQFF. Written as DNA, the CDR3 is TGTGCCTGGAGTTTTGAGGGAAATGAGCAGTTCTTC.

On this clone itself: Distinct nucleotide sequences in the sample also encode this CDR3. The chain recombines TRBV11-2 with TRBJ2-1; 8 bases align to TRBD2. The length of the CDR3 is 13 residues. CDR1 and CDR2 (germline): SGHAT, FQNNGV. J gave up 6 bases and V 5 bases, and 3 bases lay outside the gene matches. The CDR3 region has the DNA TGTGCCAGCAGCCCCGGGGGGGTCAATGAGCAGTTCTTC. It is translated as CASSPGGVNEQFF.

J is TRBJ2-1 and V is TRBV6-5; D call uncertain. V was shortened by 6 bases and J by 9 bases, with 15 bases between the two germline ends. Germline V gene lookup returns CDR1 MNHEY and CDR2 SVGAGI. This CDR3 is 13 amino acids long. CDR3 sequence reads: CASSSAGGGEQFF. The DNA of the CDR3 is TGTGCCAGCAGCTCTGCCGGTGGCGGTGAGCAGTTCTTC.

The chain recombines TRBV5-1 with TRBJ1-2, with TRBD1 as a possible D gene (6 bases). From germline, CDR1 is SGHRS and CDR2 YFSETQ. CDR3 length: 15 amino acids. Trimming stripped 4 bases from V and 1 base from J, with 14 bases between. The CDR3 spells CASSQGTEINYGYTF. DNA for the CDR3: TGCGCCAGCAGCCAGGGGACGGAGATTAACTATGGCTACACCTTC. The variable domain in full, with the rest retrieved from reference TRBV5-1 and TRBJ1-2, is KAGVTQTPRYLIKTRGQQVTLSCSPISGHRSVSWYQQTPGQGLQFLFEYFSETQRNKGNFPGRFSGRQFSNSRSEMNVSTLELGDSALYLCASSQGTEINYGYTFGSGTRLTVV.